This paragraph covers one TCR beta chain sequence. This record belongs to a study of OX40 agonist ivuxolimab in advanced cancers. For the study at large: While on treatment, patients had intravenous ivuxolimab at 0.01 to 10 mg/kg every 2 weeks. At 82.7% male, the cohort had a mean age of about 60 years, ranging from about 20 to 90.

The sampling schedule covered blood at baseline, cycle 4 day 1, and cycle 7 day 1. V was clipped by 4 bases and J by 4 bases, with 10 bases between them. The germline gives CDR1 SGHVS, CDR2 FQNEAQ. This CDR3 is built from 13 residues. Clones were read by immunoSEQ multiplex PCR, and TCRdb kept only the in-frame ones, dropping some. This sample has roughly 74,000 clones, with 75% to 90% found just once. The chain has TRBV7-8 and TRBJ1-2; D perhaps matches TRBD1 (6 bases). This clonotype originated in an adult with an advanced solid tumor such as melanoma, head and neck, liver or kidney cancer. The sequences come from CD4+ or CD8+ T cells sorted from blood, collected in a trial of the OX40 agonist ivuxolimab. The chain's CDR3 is CASSSGDTYGYTF. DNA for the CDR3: TGTGCCAGCAGCTCCGGGGACACCTATGGCTACACCTTC.